This TCR beta chain appears in the sequencing data of a study of beta chain features in type 1 diabetes. V was cut by 2 bases and J by 4 bases, with 8 bases left in between. Germline V gene sequence: CDR1 LNHDA, CDR2 SQIVND (reference sequence). The CDR3 is 13 residues long. This clone showed up just a few times. Its cognate antigen is unknown. CD45RO/CCR7/CD25/CD127/CD95/CD27 separated CD4+ naive, central memory, regulatory and stem cell-like memory cells by sorting. In all sorted populations, purity surpassed 95%. Study-level findings and limits: Type 1 diabetes patients had moderately but significantly shorter TCRB CDR3s in all four CD4+ subsets. Whether HLA type affects TCRB rearrangement stayed undetermined in the present work. More deletions and fewer insertions at VDJ junctions were found in patients with type 1 diabetes.

The isolated RNA, all of it, was reverse transcribed, so expressed TCRB transcripts were what got sequenced. Clones were read by immunoSEQ multiplex PCR, and TCRdb kept only the in-frame ones, dropping some. The sample consists of about 370,000 clones, 8.5% to 10% of them appearing once. This chain uses TRBV19 with TRBJ2-5; D unclear. This TCR was recovered from a man under 40 with type 1 diabetes. The material sequenced was central memory CD4+ T cells from blood. CDR3 DNA: TGTGCCAGTAGTATAAGAGAGAGAGAGACCCAGTACTTC. This translates into CASSIRERETQYF.